This TCR beta chain came from a study of T cell responses to AZD1222 COVID-19 vaccine (dated by TCRdb to the early 2020s). Looking at the study overall: TCR sequencing covered 233 trial participants: 207 given two doses of AZD1222 and 26 given two doses of MenACWY control vaccine. Trial participants were enrolled by age into subgroups of 18-55, 56-69 and 70-plus years, and around 150, 28 and 57 TCR-sequenced participants, respectively, were included in these subgroups. The study at large found these results: The 56-69-year group was small, and its depth increase did not reach significance, likely because of low power. The vaccine-associated CD4 TCRs covered the entire spike protein, and the dominant responses fell in regions 160-218 and 743-854. Conclusions about previously exposed vaccinees are limited because only five or six AZD1222 recipients were SARS-CoV-2 seropositive at baseline. Nearly half of unique spike-specific TCRs reportedly recognized epitopes outside regions mutated in the B.1.351 and B.1.1.7 variants. A significant rise in spike-specific TCR breadth and depth was observed after two AZD1222 doses relative to day 0 and relative to MenACWY recipients. Participants were mostly white British and included more females than males, and it was suggested by the authors that clonal diversity may have been underestimated. Because no samples from the day 14 peak response were available, repertoires could be characterized only after the peak T cell response.

The CDR3 regions of human TCRbeta chains were analyzed by immunosequencing. Turning to the authors' computational methods: Repertoire TCRs were matched against a reference library of SARS-CoV-2-specific TCRs generated with the MIRA antigen-specificity platform. Breadth meant the fraction of unique TCRs that were SARS-CoV-2-associated, whereas depth meant the fraction of total T cells that were SARS-CoV-2-associated. Each spike-specific TCR was assigned to its reactive spike region and to a CD4 or CD8 class using the MIRA data. Log10-transformed breadth and depth values were compared by one-way ANOVA with Sidak's multiple comparisons tests. Held by TCRdb, this immuneACCESS table contains in-frame sequences only and omits some clones. Under half of the omission traces to an unresolved V gene where checked; the cause of the rest is unknown. The V and J calls and clone size were taken over from that table, and D and trimming were inferred from the DNA. Counted in this sample were around 53,000 clones; just over 85% of them appeared once. 6% to 8% of the sample lies in the top ten.

Per the publication, the time point label means: about 28 days (+/-7) after the second vaccine dose. Because spike-specific TCR depth and breadth did not differ between the two schedules, AZD1222 recipients who got a second dose at roughly 4 weeks were pooled with those who got a second dose at roughly 12 weeks. The vaccinee samples were drawn from two UK trials, COV001 and COV002, one of which was a single-blind randomized controlled phase 2/3 trial testing AZD1222 (ChAdOx1 nCoV-19) in healthy adults. For TCRbeta chain sequencing, PBMC samples were collected from trial participants at day 0 and at day 28 after the second dose. A distance of 16 bases separates the germline ends of V and J, which lose 7 bases and 9 bases respectively. From cysteine to phenylalanine, the CDR3 is 13 amino acids long. Of all the DNA, just the CDR3 is kept, 39 bases in frame from base 1. Points on this clone: Its specific antigen is unknown. The record has no base qualities; no much larger clone is one base away.

The sample was peripheral blood, taken 28 days after the second AZD1222 dose. The receptor was derived from an adult who received the AZD1222 COVID-19 vaccine. Here the chain combines TRBV12-3 or TRBV12-4 and TRBJ1-5, with a tentative D gene TRBD1 over 6 matching bases. CDR3 loop: CASNRDIGGPQHF. The DNA sequence reads TGTGCCAGCAACCGGGACATCGGAGGGCCCCAGCATTTT.